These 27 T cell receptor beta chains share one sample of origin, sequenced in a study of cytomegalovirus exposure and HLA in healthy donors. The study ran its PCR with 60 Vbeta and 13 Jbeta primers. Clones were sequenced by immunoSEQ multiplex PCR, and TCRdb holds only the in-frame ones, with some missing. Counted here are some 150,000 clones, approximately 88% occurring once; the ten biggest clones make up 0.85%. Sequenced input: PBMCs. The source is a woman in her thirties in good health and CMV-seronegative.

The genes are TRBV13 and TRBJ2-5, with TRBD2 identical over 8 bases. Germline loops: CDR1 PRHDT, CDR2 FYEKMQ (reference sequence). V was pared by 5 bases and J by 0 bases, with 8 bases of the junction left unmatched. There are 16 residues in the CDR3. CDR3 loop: CASSRSSGYYQETQYF. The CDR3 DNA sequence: TGTGCCAGCAGCCGATCTAGCGGGTATTACCAAGAGACCCAGTACTTC. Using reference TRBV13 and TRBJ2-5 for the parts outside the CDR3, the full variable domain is AAGVIQSPRHLIKEKRETATLKCYPIPRHDTVYWYQQGPGQDPQFLISFYEKMQSDKGSIPDRFSAQQFSDYHSELNMSSLELGDSALYFCASSRSSGYYQETQYFGPGTRLLVL.

The CDR3 sequence is CASSSTGGAGRETQYF. The DNA for the CDR3 is TGTGCCAGCAGCTCGACCGGCGGGGCGGGTCGAGAGACCCAGTACTTC. This chain links TRBV11-3 with TRBJ2-5; TRBD2 is a possible D gene (6 bases). The CDR3 sequence is 16 residues long. Germline V gene sequence: CDR1 SGHNT, CDR2 YENEEA. V was cut by 4 bases and J by 4 bases, with 19 bases left in between.

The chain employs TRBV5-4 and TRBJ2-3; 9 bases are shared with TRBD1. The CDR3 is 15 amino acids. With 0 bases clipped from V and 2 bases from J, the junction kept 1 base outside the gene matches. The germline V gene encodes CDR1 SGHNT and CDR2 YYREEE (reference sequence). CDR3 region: CASSLDRGPTDTQYF. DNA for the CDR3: TGTGCCAGCAGCTTGGACAGGGGGCCCACAGATACGCAGTATTTT. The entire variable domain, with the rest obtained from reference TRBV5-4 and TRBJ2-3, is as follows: ETGVTQSPTHLIKTRGQQVTLRCSSQSGHNTVSWYQQALGQGPQFIFQYYREEENGRGNFPPRFSGLQFPNYSSELNVNALELDDSALYLCASSLDRGPTDTQYFGPGTRLTVL.

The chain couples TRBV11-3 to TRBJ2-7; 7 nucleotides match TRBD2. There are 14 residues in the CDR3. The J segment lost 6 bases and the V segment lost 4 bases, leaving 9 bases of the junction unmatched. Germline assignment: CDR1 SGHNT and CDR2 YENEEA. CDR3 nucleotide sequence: TGTGCCAGCAGCTCCAGGGAGGGTAAAGGCGAGCAGTACTTC. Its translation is CASSSREGKGEQYF.

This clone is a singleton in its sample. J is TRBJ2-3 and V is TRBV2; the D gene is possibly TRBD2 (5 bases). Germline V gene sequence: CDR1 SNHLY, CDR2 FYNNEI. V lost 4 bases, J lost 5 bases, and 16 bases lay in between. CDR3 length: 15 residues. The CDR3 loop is CASSASGSAGDTQYF. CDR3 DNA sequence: TGTGCCAGCAGTGCGTCGGGTTCCGCGGGAGATACGCAGTATTTT.

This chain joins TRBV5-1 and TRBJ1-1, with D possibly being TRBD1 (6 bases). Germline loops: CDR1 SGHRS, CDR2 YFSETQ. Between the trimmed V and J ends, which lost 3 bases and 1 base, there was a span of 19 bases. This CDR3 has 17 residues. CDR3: CASSYPRGTPQNTEAFF. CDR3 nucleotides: TGCGCCAGCAGCTACCCCCGAGGGACACCCCAGAACACTGAAGCTTTCTTT.

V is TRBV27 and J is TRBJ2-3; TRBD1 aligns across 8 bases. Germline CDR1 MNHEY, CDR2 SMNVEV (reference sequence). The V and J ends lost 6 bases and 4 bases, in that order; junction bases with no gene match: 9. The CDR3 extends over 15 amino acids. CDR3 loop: CASSRTGNAADTQYF. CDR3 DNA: TGTGCCAGCAGCCGGACAGGGAATGCAGCAGATACGCAGTATTTT.

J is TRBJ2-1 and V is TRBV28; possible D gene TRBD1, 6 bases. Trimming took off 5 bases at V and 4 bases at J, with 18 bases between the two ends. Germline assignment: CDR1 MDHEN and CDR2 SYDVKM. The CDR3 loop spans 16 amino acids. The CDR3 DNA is TGTGCCAGCAGTGGACGGTGGTATAGGGGGTACAATGAGCAGTTCTTC. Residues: CASSGRWYRGYNEQFF.

The CDR3 sequence: CASSSGTGRNEQYF. The CDR3 nucleotides are TGTGCCAGCAGCTCCGGGACAGGGAGGAACGAGCAGTACTTC. V is TRBV7-7 and J is TRBJ2-7, with 9 nucleotides matching TRBD1. V shed 4 bases, J shed 5 bases, and the junction held 6 bases outside the gene matches. Looked up from germline, CDR1 is SSHAT and CDR2 is FNYEAQ (reference sequence). CDR3 length: 14 amino acids.

CDR3 sequence: CASSLRRGGDSNQPQHF. The CDR3, as DNA: TGTGCCAGCAGCCTACGTCGGGGGGGGGATAGCAATCAGCCCCAGCATTTT. The chain carries TRBV5-8 and TRBJ1-5, with D possibly matching TRBD1 (5 bases). V lost 4 bases and J 0 bases, leaving 17 bases between the germline ends. From germline, CDR1 is SGHTS and CDR2 YDEGEE. The CDR3 extends over 17 amino acids.

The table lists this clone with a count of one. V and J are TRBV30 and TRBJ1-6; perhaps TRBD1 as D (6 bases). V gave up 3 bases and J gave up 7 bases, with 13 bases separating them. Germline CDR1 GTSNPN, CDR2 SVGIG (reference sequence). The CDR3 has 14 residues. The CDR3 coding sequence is TGTGCCTGGAGCCGGACAGACGGGAATTCACCCCTCCACTTT. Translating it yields CAWSRTDGNSPLHF.

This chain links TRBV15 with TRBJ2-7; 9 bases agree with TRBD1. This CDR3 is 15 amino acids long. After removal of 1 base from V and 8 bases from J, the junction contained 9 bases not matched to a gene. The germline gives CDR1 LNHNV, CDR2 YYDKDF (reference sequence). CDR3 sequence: CATSRAPGQGIQQYF. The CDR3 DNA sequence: TGTGCCACCAGCAGAGCCCCGGGACAGGGAATTCAGCAGTACTTC. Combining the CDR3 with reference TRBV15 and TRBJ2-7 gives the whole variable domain DAMVIQNPRYQVTQFGKPVTLSCSQTLNHNVMYWYQQKSSQAPKLLFHYYDKDFNNEADTPDNFQSRRPNTSFCFLDIRSPGLGDTAMYLCATSRAPGQGIQQYFGPGTRLTVT.

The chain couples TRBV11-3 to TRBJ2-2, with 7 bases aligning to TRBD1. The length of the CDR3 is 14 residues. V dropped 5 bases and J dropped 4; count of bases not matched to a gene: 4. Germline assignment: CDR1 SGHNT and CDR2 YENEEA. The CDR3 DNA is TGTGCCAGCAGCGCGACAGGGACCACCGGGGAGCTGTTTTTT. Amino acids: CASSATGTTGELFF.

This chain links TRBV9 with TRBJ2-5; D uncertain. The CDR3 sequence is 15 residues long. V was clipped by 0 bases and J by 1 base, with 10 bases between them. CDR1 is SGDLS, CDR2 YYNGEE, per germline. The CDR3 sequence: CASSVAGTTQETQYF. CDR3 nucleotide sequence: TGTGCCAGCAGCGTAGCAGGTACCACCCAAGAGACCCAGTACTTC.

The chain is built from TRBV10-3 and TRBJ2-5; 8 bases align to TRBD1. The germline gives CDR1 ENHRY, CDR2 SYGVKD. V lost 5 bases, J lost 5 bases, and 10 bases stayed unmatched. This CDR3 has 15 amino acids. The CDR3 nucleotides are TGTGCCATCAGTTCCCAGGGGGCTGTGCGGGAGACCCAGTACTTC. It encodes CAISSQGAVRETQYF.

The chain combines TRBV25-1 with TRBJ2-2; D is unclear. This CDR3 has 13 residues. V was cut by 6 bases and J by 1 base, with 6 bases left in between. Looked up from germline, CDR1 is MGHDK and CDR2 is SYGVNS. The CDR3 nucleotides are TGTGCCAGCAGCACAGAGAACACCGGGGAGCTGTTTTTT. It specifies CASSTENTGELFF.

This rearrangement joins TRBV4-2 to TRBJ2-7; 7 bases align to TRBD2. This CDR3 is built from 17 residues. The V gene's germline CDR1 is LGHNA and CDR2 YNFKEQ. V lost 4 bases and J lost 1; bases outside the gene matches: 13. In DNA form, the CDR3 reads TGTGCCAGCAGCCCGAAGGCTAGCGGAGCAGCATCCTACGAGCAGTACTTC. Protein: CASSPKASGAASYEQYF.

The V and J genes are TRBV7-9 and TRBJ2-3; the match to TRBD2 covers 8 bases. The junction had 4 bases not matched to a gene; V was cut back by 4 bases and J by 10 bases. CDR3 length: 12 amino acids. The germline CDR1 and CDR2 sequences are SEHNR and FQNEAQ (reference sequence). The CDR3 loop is CASSSGAGAQYF. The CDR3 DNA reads TGTGCCAGCAGCTCCGGAGCGGGGGCGCAGTATTTT. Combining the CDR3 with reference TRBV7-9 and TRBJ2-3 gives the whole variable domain DTGVSQNPRHKITKRGQNVTFRCDPISEHNRLYWYRQTLGQGPEFLTYFQNEAQLEKSRLLSDRFSAERPKGSFSTLEIQRTEQGDSAMYLCASSSGAGAQYFGPGTRLTVL.

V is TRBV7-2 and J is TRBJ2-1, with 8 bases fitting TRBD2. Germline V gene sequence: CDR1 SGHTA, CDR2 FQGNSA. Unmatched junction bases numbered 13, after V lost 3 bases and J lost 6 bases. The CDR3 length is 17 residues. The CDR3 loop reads CASSFWMVGTRGNEQFF. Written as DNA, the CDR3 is TGTGCCAGCAGCTTTTGGATGGTTGGGACTAGGGGCAATGAGCAGTTCTTC.

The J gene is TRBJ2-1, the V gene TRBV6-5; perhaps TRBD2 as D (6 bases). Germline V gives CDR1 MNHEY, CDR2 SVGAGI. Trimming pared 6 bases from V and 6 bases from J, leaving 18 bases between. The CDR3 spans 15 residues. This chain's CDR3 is CASSPFVSGSNEQFF. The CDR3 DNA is TGTGCCAGCAGCCCGTTTGTTAGCGGCAGCAATGAGCAGTTCTTC.

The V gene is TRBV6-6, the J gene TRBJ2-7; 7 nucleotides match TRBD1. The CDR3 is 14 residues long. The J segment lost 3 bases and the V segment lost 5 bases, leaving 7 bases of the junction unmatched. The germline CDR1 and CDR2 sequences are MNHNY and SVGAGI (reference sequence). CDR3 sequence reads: CASSPIDRVYEQYF. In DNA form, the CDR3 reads TGTGCCAGCAGTCCGATAGACAGGGTCTACGAGCAGTACTTC.

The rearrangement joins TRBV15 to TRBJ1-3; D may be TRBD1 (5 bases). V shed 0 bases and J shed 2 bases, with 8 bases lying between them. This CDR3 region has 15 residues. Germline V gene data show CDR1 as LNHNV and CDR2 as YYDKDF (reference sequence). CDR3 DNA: TGTGCCACCAGCAGAGATCGGGGGGCTGGAAACACCATATATTTT. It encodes CATSRDRGAGNTIYF.

CDR3 residues: CASGLVTGTYLAKNIQYF. CDR3 nucleotide sequence: TGTGCTAGTGGTTTGGTAACAGGTACATATCTAGCCAAAAACATTCAGTACTTC. The rearrangement uses TRBV12-5 and TRBJ2-4, with D perhaps TRBD1 (5 bases). The CDR3 runs to 18 residues. V gave up 0 bases and J gave up 0 bases, with 15 bases separating them. Per the germline V gene, CDR1 is LGHNT and CDR2 is FRNRAP. The full variable domain, its missing parts supplied by reference TRBV12-5 and TRBJ2-4, is DARVTQTPRHKVTEMGQEVTMRCQPILGHNTVFWYRQTMMQGLELLAYFRNRAPLDDSGMPKDRFSAEMPDATLATLKIQPSEPRDSAVYFCASGLVTGTYLAKNIQYFGAGTRLSVL.

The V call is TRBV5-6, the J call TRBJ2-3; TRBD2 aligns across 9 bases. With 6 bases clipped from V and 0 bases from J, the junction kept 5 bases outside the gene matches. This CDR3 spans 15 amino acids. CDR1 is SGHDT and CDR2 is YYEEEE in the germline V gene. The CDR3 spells CASNLRGGSTDTQYF. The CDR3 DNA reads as TGTGCCAGCAATTTGCGGGGGGGAAGCACAGATACGCAGTATTTT.

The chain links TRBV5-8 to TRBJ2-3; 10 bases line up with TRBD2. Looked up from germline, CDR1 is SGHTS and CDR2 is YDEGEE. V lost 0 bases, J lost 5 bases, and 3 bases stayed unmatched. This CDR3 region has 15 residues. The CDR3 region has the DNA TGTGCCAGCAGCTTGGAACTAGCGGGAATAGATACGCAGTATTTT. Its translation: CASSLELAGIDTQYF.

The CDR3 DNA follows: TGTGCCAGCAGCTCCAGGACAGGGGCAGGGAATTCACCCCTCCACTTT. This translates into CASSSRTGAGNSPLHF. The V and J genes are TRBV7-2 and TRBJ1-6; 9 bases align to TRBD1. The J segment lost 7 bases and the V segment lost 4 bases, leaving 8 bases of the junction unmatched. Germline V gives CDR1 SGHTA, CDR2 FQGNSA. The CDR3 has 16 amino acids.

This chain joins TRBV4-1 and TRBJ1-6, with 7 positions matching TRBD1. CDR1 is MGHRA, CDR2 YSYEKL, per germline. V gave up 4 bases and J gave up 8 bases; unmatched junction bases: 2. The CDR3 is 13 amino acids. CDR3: CASSPTGDSPLHF. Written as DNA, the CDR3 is TGCGCCAGCAGCCCAACAGGGGATTCACCCCTCCACTTT.